This T cell receptor (beta chain) comes out of a study of blood T cell repertoires in COVID-19. The overall study: The United States, Italy and Spain were the sources of the acute and convalescent COVID-19 samples. The analysed material was cDNA or gDNA that came from T cells, B-cell-depleted T cells, or PBMCs.

Original handling: Estimation of nucleated cell counts relied on the amplification of reference gene primers. The data were produced by immunoSEQ multiplex PCR, yet TCRdb's version contains in-frame clones alone and is incomplete. V, J and clone size were drawn from that table, and D and trimming were deduced from the DNA. The repertoire holds around 110,000 clones, with 75% to 95% as singletons. The V gene end was trimmed by 7 bases and the J gene end by 2 bases; junction bases not matched to a gene: 4. The CDR3 extends over 13 amino acids. This receptor was obtained from a woman under 40 with acute or convalescent COVID-19. Sequencing input: peripheral blood. The gene calls are TRBV12-3 or TRBV12-4 and TRBJ2-7; 8 nucleotides agree with TRBD2. The CDR3 DNA reads TGTGCCAGCATCAATAGCGGGGCCTACGAGCAGTACTTC. It specifies CASINSGAYEQYF.